This entry describes one T cell receptor beta chain. It has no known antigen specificity. No quality values exist for individual bases; no much larger clone is one base distant. The CDR3 regions of human TCRbeta chains were subjected to immunosequencing. Processing in the source paper ran as follows. Repertoire TCRs were checked for matches against a reference library of SARS-CoV-2-specific TCRs that had been generated using the MIRA antigen-specificity platform. Breadth was defined as the fraction of unique TCRs that were SARS-CoV-2-associated. Depth was defined as the fraction of total T cells that were SARS-CoV-2-associated. Using the MIRA data, each spike-specific TCR was mapped to the spike region that the TCR reacts to and placed in a CD4 or CD8 class. Log10-transformed breadth and depth values were compared by one-way ANOVA with Sidak's multiple comparisons tests. What TCRdb holds here is the immuneACCESS table cut down to in-frame rearrangements. Part of the clones is not present; checked against another copy, under half of the missing clones reflect an unresolved V gene, and the others are unexplained. D and trimming come from the DNA, and the V and J calls and clone size come from that table. The sample table holds about 130,000 clones, of which approximately 90% were seen once. The ten largest clones represent approximately 1.6% of the sample.

The sample's time point label is to be understood as: baseline before first vaccination. Samples from vaccinated people were obtained from the UK trials COV001 and COV002, which included a single-blind randomized controlled phase 2/3 trial of AZD1222 (ChAdOx1 nCoV-19) in healthy adults. Trial participant PBMC samples were collected at day 0 and day 28 after the second dose for TCRbeta chain sequencing. This specimen belongs to a study of T cell responses to AZD1222 COVID-19 vaccine (dated by TCRdb to the early 2020s). In terms of the full investigation: Because spike-specific TCR depth and breadth did not differ between the two schedules, AZD1222 recipients who got a second dose at roughly 4 weeks were pooled with those who got a second dose at roughly 12 weeks. TCR sequencing was performed for about 250 trial participants, of whom around 200 were given two doses of AZD1222 and 26 were given two doses of MenACWY control vaccine. Trial participants were enrolled into age subgroups of 18-55, 56-69 and 70-plus years, which contained about 160, 30 and 59 TCR-sequenced participants, respectively. On the study overall, not on this receptor specifically: Reportedly, close to half of the unique spike-specific TCRs recognized epitopes lying outside the regions that are mutated in the B.1.351 and B.1.1.7 variants. The 56-69-year group was small, and its depth increase did not reach significance, likely because of low power. Because no day 14 peak-response samples were available, the repertoires could be characterized only after the peak T cell response. Most participants were white British and females outnumbered males, and the authors suggested that clonal diversity may have been underestimated. A significant rise in spike-specific TCR breadth and depth was observed after two AZD1222 doses relative to day 0 and relative to MenACWY recipients. Conclusions about previously exposed vaccinees are limited, since just a handful of AZD1222 recipients were seropositive for SARS-CoV-2 at baseline. The whole spike protein was spanned by vaccine-associated CD4 TCRs, and dominant responses were seen in regions 160-218 and 743-854.

From cysteine to phenylalanine, the CDR3 is 15 amino acids long. Of the read, only the CDR3 DNA is kept; its 45 bases are in frame from base 1. CDR1 and CDR2 (LNHDA, SQIVND) derive from the germline V gene (reference sequence). The germline V end is reduced by 9 bases and the J end by 0 bases; junction bases left unmatched: 10. Specimen: peripheral blood, collected on day 0 of AZD1222 vaccination. The chain uses TRBV19 and TRBJ2-7; TRBD2 matches 8 bases in the middle. The TCR sequence derives from an adult in good health. The CDR3 is CASGQGGRRSYEQYF. In nucleotides, the sequence is TGTGCCAGCGGTCAGGGCGGGAGGCGCTCCTACGAGCAGTACTTC.